One and the same sample provided the 13 T cell receptor beta chains below, sequenced in a study of tumor-infiltrating lymphocytes in primary liver carcinoma. Starting from approximately 470 ng of total RNA, TCR beta cDNA was produced with a primer in the constant region. Slightly modified ARM-PCR served as the procedure for the TCR beta libraries. These libraries came from three rounds of nested multiplex PCR. TRBV1-TRBV30 forward primers and a C-beta reverse primer were used in the first two PCR rounds, which each ran for around 11 cycles. TCRdb re-called the multiplex PCR reads with MiXCR, one entry per CDR3 protein. Seen here are some 130,000 distinct CDR3 sequences, approximately 68% observed once, and the top ten hold over 8%. Joint extraction of RNA and DNA used roughly 18-34 mg of bulk tissue that was unsorted. Sample: tumor-adjacent normal liver tissue. The receptor source for this set is an older woman with primary liver carcinoma and hepatitis B virus infection.

The chain is built from TRBV5-6 and TRBJ2-1; possible D gene TRBD2, 7 bases. The CDR3 covers 17 residues. The germline CDR1 and CDR2 sequences are SGHDT and YYEEEE. The CDR3 DNA is TGTGGTAGCAGCCCCCGAGGGGGGGCATCTGTTCTCAATGAGCAGTTCTTC. This gives the protein CGSSPRGGASVLNEQFF.

Comment on this clonotype: A much larger clonotype is one base distant, so this may be a read error. The chain joins TRBV6-1 to TRBJ2-3; 12 nucleotides line up with TRBD2. CDR3 size: 16 residues. V gave up 8 bases and J gave up 0 bases; unmatched junction bases: 6. From germline, CDR1 is MNHNS and CDR2 SASEGT. The CDR3 spells CASGRGTSGSTDTQYF. CDR3 sequence (DNA): TGTGCCAGCGGGCGGGGGACTAGCGGGAGCACAGATACGCAGTATTTT.

To note about this clonotype: A read error may produce the germline difference seen at one junction end. This chain joins TRBV7-8 and TRBJ2-7, with TRBD2 matching 7 bases. The CDR3 consists of 16 residues. Germline lookup yields CDR1 SGHVS and CDR2 FQNEAQ. In nucleotides, the CDR3 is TGTACCAGCAGCTCACCGGGGGGTTTACGGGCCTACGAGCAGTACTTC. Encoded protein: CTSSSPGGLRAYEQYF. The variable domain in full, completed from reference TRBV7-8 and TRBJ2-7, reads GAGVSQSPRYKVAKRGQDVALRCDPISGHVSLFWYQQALGQGPEFLTYFQNEAQLDKSGLPSDRFFAERPEGSVSTLKIQRTQQEDSAVYLCTSSSPGGLRAYEQYFGPGTRLTVT.

The rearrangement joins TRBV6-1 to TRBJ2-3; the D gene is possibly TRBD2 (6 bases). V was cut by 8 bases and J by 0 bases, with 18 bases left in between. This CDR3 is 16 amino acids long. Germline V gene data show CDR1 as MNHNS and CDR2 as SASEGT. The CDR3, as DNA: TGTGCCAGCGGGTGGGGGACTGGCGGGAGCACAGATACGCAGTATTTT. Amino acids: CASGWGTGGSTDTQYF.

This clonotype was seen ten or more times. The CDR3 spells CSVVPGQILNTEAFF. CDR3 DNA: TGCAGCGTCGTCCCGGGACAGATCCTGAACACTGAAGCTTTCTTT. The chain joins TRBV29-1 to TRBJ1-1; the match to TRBD1 covers 7 bases. Losses at the gene ends were 6 bases for V and 0 bases for J; bases not matched to a gene: 10. The CDR3 spans 15 residues. Germline lookup yields CDR1 SQVTM and CDR2 ANQGSEA.

This clonotype was detected many times. Written as DNA, the CDR3 is TGTGCCAGCAGCCCACAGCCCAATGAGCAGTTCTTC. It codes for CASSPQPNEQFF. V usage is TRBV6-5 and J usage is TRBJ2-1; D gene ambiguous. The germline gives CDR1 MNHEY, CDR2 SVGAGI. Trimming left V 6 bases short and J 6 bases short, with 9 bases between. CDR3 length: 12 amino acids.

This clonotype was seen only once. No conserved phenylalanine or tryptophan ends this CDR3, so it is likely a read error. V gene TRBV10-1 combines with J gene TRBJ2-2, with 7 bases aligning to TRBD1. The CDR3 is 12 amino acids. Germline assignment: CDR1 WNHNN and CDR2 SYGVQD (reference sequence). The CDR3 nucleotides are TGTGCCAGCAGACAGGGCAACGGGGAGCTGTTTTTA. As protein: CASRQGNGELFL.

The chain recombines TRBV18 with TRBJ1-1; the match to TRBD1 covers 7 bases. V shed 5 bases and J 4 bases; nucleotides not matched to a gene: 16. Per germline, CDR1 KGHSH and CDR2 LQKENI. This CDR3 comprises 17 residues. Here the CDR3 DNA reads TGTGCCAGCTCATCACTCCTGACAGGGACGGCTCGCACTGAAGCTTTCTTT. Its translation is CASSSLLTGTARTEAFF.

Concerning this clonotype itself: One end of the junction varies from germline; a read error may be responsible. The chain is built from TRBV11-2 and TRBJ2-7, with TRBD1 identical over 7 bases. Germline-derived CDR1 and CDR2 are SGHAT and FQNNGV. This CDR3 has 14 amino acids. CDR3 nucleotide sequence: TGTACCAGGAGCAGAACAGGGGATATCTACGAGCAGTACTTC. It specifies CTRSRTGDIYEQYF.

Comment on this clonotype: A read error may explain this, as a much larger clone is one base away. V usage is TRBV30 and J usage is TRBJ2-2; tentative D call: TRBD2 (6 bases). Germline V gives CDR1 GTSNPN, CDR2 SVGIG (reference sequence). The V gene lost 5 bases and the J gene lost 1 base, with 11 bases spanning the gap. CDR3 length: 14 residues. The CDR3 DNA reads TGTGCCTGGCCTAGCGAACTGAACACCGGGGAGCTGTTTTTT. The encoded protein is CAWPSELNTGELFF.

As to this clonotype: Sequence at one end of the junction differs from germline and may be a read error. This rearrangement joins TRBV29-1 to TRBJ2-1, with D possibly matching TRBD2 (6 bases). Germline V lookup: CDR1 SQVTM, CDR2 ANQGSEA. This CDR3 contains 16 residues. This chain's CDR3 is CNVADPTSKLNNEQFF. CDR3 nucleotides: TGCAACGTTGCAGACCCCACTAGCAAACTAAACAATGAGCAGTTCTTC.

For this clonotype: Without the conserved terminal phenylalanine or tryptophan, this CDR3 likely stems from a read error. The rearrangement joins TRBV4-2 to TRBJ2-2, with no clear D. The ends were cut back, 4 bases at V and 4 bases at J, with 10 bases in the middle. There are 14 residues in the CDR3. Germline-derived CDR1 and CDR2 are LGHNA and YNFKEQ. The CDR3 is CASSPRDGTGELFS. The CDR3 DNA follows: TGTGCCAGCAGCCCCCGCGATGGCACCGGGGAGCTGTTTTCA.

About this clonotype itself: A much bigger clone sits one base away, suggesting this may be a read error. The rearrangement links TRBV28 to TRBJ1-5; D is possibly TRBD1 (5 bases). The CDR3 extends over 14 amino acids. The V gene's germline CDR1 is MDHEN and CDR2 SYDVKM. CDR3 amino acids: CASCLGTAVTAQHF. The CDR3, as DNA: TGTGCCAGCTGTTTGGGGACCGCGGTTACGGCCCAGCATTTT.